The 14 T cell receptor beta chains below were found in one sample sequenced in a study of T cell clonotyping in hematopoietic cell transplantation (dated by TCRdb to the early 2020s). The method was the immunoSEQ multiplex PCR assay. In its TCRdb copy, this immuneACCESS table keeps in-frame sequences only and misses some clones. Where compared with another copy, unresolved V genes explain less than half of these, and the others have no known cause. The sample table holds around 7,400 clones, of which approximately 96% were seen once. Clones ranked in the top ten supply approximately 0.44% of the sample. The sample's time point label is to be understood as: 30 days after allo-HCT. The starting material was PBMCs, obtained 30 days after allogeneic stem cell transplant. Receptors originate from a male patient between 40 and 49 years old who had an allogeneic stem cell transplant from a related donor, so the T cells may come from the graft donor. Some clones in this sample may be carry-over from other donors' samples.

The CDR3 region has the DNA TGTGCCAGCAGCTTAGAGGGGAGCTCCTACAATGAGCAGTTCTTC. Translation gives CASSLEGSSYNEQFF. V and J are TRBV11-3 and TRBJ2-1; D perhaps matches TRBD2 (5 bases). This CDR3 has 15 amino acids. Germline CDR1 reads SGHNT; CDR2 reads YENEEA. The V end was cut by 0 bases, the J end by 0 bases, with 6 bases between.

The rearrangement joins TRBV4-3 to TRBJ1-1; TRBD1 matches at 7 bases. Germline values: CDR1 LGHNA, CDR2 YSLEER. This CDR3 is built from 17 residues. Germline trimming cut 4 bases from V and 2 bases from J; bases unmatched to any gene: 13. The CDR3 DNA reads TGCGCCAGCAGCCTCTCACAGGGGTCGGAGTTAAACACTGAAGCTTTCTTT. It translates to CASSLSQGSELNTEAFF.

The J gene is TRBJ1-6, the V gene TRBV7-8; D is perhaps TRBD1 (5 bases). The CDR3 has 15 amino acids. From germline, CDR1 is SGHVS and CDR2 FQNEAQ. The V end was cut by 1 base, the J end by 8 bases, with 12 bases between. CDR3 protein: CASSLEGTRYSPLHF. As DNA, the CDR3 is TGTGCCAGCAGCTTAGAGGGGACGCGATATTCACCCCTCCACTTT.

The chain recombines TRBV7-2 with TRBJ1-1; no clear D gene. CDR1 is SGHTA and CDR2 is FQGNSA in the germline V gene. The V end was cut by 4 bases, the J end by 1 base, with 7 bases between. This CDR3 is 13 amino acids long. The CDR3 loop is CASSSQRNTEAFF. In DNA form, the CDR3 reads TGTGCCAGCAGCTCTCAGAGGAACACTGAAGCTTTCTTT. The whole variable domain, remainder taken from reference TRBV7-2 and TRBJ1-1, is GAGVSQSPSNKVTEKGKDVELRCDPISGHTALYWYRQSLGQGLEFLIYFQGNSAPDKSGLPSDRFSAERTGGSVSTLTIQRTQQEDSAVYLCASSSQRNTEAFFGQGTRLTVV.

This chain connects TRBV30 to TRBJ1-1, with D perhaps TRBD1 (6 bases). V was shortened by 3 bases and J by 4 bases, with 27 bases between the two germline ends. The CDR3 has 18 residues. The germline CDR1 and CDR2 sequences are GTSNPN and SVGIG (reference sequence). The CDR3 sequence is CAWSRWEGGGFLVTEAFF. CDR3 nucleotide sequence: TGTGCCTGGAGCCGCTGGGAGGGGGGCGGCTTCCTGGTCACTGAAGCTTTCTTT.

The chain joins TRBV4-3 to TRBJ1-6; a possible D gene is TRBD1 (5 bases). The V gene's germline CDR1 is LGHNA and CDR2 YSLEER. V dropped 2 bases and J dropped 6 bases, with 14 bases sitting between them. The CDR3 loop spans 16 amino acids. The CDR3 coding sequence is TGCGCCAGCAGCCAAAAACCGGGGCTTTCTAATTCACCCCTCCACTTT. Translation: CASSQKPGLSNSPLHF.

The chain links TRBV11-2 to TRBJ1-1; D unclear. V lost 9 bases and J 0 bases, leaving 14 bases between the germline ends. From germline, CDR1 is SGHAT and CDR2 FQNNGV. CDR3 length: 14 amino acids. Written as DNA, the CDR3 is TGTGCCAGTGTCCCGATTCGGTTGAACACTGAAGCTTTCTTT. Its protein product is CASVPIRLNTEAFF.

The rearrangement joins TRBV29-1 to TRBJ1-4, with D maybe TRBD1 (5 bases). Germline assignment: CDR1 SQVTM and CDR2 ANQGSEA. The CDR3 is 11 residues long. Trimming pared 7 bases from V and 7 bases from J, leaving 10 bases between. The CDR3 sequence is CSGDSGEKLFF. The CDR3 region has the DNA TGCAGCGGAGACAGTGGTGAAAAACTGTTTTTT.

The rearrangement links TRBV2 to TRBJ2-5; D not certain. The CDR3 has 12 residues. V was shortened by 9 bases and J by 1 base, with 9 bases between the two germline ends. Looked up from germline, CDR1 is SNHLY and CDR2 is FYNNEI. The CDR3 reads CASKKGQETQYF. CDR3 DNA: TGTGCCAGTAAGAAAGGCCAAGAGACCCAGTACTTC.

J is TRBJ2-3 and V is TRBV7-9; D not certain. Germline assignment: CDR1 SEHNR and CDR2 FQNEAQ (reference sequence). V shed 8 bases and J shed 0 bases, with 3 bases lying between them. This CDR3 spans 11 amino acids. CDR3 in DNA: TGTGCCAGCTGCAGCACAGATACGCAGTATTTT. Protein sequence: CASCSTDTQYF.

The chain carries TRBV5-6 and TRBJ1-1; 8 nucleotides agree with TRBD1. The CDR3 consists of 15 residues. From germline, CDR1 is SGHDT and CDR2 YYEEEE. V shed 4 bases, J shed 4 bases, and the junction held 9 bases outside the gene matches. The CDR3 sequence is CASSPRGRGITEAFF. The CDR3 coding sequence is TGTGCCAGCAGCCCCAGGGGGCGAGGAATCACTGAAGCTTTCTTT.

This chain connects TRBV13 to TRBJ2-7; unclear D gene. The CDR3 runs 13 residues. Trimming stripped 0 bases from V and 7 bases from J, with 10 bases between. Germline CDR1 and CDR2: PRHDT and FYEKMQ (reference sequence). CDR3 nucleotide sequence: TGTGCCAGCAGCTTAGGCGGGCTGGGGGAGCAGTACTTC. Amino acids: CASSLGGLGEQYF.

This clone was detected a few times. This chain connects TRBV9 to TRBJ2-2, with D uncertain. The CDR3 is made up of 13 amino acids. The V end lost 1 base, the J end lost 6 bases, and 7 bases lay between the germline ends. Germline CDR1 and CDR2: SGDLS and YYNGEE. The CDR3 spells CASSVSLPGELFF. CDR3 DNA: TGTGCCAGCAGCGTAAGCCTCCCCGGGGAGCTGTTTTTT.

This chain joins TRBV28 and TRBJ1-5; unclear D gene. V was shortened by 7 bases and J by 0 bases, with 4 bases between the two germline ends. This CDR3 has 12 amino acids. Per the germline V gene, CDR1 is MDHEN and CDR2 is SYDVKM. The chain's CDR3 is CASTVSNQPQHF. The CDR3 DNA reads TGTGCCAGCACGGTTAGCAATCAGCCCCAGCATTTT.